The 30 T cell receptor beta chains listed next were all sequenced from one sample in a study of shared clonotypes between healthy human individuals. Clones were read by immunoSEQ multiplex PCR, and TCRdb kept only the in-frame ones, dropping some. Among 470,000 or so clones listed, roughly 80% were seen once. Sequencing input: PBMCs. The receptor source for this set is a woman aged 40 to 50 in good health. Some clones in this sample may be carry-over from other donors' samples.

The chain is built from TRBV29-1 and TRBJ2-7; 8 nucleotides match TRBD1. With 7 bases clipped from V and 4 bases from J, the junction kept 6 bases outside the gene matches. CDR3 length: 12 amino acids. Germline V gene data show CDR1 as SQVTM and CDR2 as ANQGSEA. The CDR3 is CSAWTGSYEQYF. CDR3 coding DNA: TGCAGCGCCTGGACAGGGTCTTACGAGCAGTACTTC.

The CDR3 loop is CASSSPTSGRAAYEQYF. In DNA form, the CDR3 reads TGTGCCAGCAGCTCCCCGACCAGCGGGAGGGCCGCCTACGAGCAGTACTTC. The rearrangement links TRBV5-4 to TRBJ2-7; 10 positions match TRBD2. CDR1 SGHNT and CDR2 YYREEE come from the germline V gene (reference sequence). With V trimmed by 3 bases and J by 2 bases, 11 bases remained unmatched. The CDR3 length is 17 residues. Full variable domain (rest looked up from reference TRBV5-4 and TRBJ2-7): ETGVTQSPTHLIKTRGQQVTLRCSSQSGHNTVSWYQQALGQGPQFIFQYYREEENGRGNFPPRFSGLQFPNYSSELNVNALELDDSALYLCASSSPTSGRAAYEQYFGPGTRLTVT.

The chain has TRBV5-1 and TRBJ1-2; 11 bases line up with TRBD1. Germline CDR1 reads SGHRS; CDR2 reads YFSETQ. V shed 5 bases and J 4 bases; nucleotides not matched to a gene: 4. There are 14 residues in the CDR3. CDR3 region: CASSWTGGSYGYTF. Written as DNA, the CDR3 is TGCGCCAGCAGTTGGACAGGGGGCAGCTATGGCTACACCTTC.

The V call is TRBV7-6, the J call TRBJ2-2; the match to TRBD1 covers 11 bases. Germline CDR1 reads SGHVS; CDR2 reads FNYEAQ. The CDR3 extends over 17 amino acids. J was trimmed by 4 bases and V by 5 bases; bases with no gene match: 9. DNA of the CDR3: TGTGCCAGCAGCCGCCCTCAGGGACAGGGGGTCACCGGGGAGCTGTTTTTT. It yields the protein CASSRPQGQGVTGELFF.

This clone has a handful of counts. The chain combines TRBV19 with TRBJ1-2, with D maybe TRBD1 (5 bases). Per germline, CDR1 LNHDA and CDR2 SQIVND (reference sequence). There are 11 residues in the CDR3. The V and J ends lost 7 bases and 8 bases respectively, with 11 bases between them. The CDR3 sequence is CASTRGTGYTF. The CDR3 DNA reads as TGTGCCAGTACTCGTGGGACCGGCTACACCTTC.

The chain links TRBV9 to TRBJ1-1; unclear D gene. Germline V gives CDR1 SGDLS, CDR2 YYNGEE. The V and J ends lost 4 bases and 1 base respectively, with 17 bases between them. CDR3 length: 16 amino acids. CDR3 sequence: CASSPRGWTANTEAFF. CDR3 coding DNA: TGTGCCAGCAGCCCCAGAGGCTGGACGGCGAACACTGAAGCTTTCTTT.

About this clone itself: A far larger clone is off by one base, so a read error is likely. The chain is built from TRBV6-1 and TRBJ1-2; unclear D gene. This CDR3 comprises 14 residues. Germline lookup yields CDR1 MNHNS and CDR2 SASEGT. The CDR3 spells CSSSPWSPGRGYTF. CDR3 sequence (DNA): TGTTCCAGCAGTCCCTGGTCGCCCGGCAGGGGCTACACCTTC.

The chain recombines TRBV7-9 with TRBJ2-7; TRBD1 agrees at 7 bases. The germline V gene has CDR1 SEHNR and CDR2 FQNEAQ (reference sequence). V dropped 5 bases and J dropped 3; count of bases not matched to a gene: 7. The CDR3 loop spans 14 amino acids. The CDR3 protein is CASSPLTGIYEQYF. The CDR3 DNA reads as TGTGCCAGCAGCCCTCTGACAGGGATCTACGAGCAGTACTTC.

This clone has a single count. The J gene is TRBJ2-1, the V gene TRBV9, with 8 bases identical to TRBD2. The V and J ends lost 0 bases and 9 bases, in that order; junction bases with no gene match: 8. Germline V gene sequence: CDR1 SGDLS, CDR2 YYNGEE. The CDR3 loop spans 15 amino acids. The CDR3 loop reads CASSVDPGGPTEQFF. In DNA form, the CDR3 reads TGTGCCAGCAGCGTAGACCCGGGAGGGCCCACTGAGCAGTTCTTC.

CDR3 loop: CAWSSGTLYEQYF. The CDR3 coding sequence is TGTGCCTGGAGTAGCGGGACTCTTTACGAGCAGTACTTC. The chain joins TRBV30 to TRBJ2-5, with 7 bases aligning to TRBD2. Matching the DNA end better, TRBJ2-7 makes the J call doubtful. The CDR3 has 13 amino acids. CDR1 is GTSNPN and CDR2 is SVGIG in the germline V gene (reference sequence).

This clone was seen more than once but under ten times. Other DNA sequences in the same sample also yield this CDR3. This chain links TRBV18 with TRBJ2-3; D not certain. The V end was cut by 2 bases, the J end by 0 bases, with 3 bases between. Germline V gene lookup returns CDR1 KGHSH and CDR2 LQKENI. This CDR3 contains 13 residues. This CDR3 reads CASSPGSTDTQYF. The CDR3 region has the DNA TGTGCCAGCTCACCAGGTAGCACAGATACGCAGTATTTT.

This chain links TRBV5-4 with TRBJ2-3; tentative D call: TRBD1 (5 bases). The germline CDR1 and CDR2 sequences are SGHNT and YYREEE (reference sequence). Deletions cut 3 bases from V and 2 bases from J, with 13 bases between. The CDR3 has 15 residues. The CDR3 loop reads CASSSKGRDTDTQYF. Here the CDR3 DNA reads TGTGCCAGCAGCTCTAAGGGCAGGGACACAGATACGCAGTATTTT.

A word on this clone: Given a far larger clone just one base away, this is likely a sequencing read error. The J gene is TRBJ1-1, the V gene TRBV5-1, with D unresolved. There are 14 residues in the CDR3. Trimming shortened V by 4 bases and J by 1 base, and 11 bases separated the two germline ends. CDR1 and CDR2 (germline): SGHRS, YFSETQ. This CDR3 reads CASSESIPNTEAFF. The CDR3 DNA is TGCGCCAGCAGCGAAAGTATCCCGAACACTGAAGCTTTCTTT.

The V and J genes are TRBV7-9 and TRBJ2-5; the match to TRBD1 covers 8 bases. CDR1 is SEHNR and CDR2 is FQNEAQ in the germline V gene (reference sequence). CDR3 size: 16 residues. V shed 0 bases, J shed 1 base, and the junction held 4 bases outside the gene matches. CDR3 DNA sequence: TGTGCCAGCAGCTTAGCGGGAACAGGGGGCCAAGAGACCCAGTACTTC. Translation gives CASSLAGTGGQETQYF.

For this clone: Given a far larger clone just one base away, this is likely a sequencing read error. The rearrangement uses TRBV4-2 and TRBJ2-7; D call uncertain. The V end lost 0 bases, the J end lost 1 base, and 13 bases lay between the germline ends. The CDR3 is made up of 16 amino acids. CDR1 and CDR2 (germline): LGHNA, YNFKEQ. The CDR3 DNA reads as TGTGCCAGCAGCCAAGACCTCACGACACTTTCCTACGAGCAGTACTTC. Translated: CASSQDLTTLSYEQYF.

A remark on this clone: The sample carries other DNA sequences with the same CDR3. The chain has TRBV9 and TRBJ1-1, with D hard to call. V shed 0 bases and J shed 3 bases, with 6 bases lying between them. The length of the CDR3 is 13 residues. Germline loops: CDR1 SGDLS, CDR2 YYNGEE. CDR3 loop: CASSVARDTEAFF. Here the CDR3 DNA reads TGTGCCAGCAGCGTAGCTAGGGACACTGAAGCTTTCTTT.

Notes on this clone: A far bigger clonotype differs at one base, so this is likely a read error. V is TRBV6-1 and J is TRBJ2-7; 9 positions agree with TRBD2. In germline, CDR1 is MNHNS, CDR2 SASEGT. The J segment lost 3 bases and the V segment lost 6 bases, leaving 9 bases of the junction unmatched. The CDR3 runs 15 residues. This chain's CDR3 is CASRVTSGYFYEQYF. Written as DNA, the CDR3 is TGTGCCAGCAGGGTGACTAGCGGCTACTTCTACGAGCAGTACTTC.

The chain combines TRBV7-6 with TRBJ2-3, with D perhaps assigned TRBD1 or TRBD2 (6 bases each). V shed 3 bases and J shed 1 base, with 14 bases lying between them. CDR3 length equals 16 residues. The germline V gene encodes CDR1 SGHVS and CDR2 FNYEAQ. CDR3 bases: TGTGCCAGCAGCTTGCCGGGGGCTTCTGGCACAGATACGCAGTATTTT. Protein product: CASSLPGASGTDTQYF.

CDR3 bases: TGCAGCGCCCGGACAGGGAGCACCGAGCAGTATTTT. Protein sequence: CSARTGSTEQYF. V is TRBV29-1 and J is TRBJ2-3, with 8 bases aligning to TRBD1. The CDR3 has 12 amino acids. In germline, CDR1 is SQVTM, CDR2 ANQGSEA. J was trimmed by 11 bases and V by 7 bases; bases with no gene match: 11.

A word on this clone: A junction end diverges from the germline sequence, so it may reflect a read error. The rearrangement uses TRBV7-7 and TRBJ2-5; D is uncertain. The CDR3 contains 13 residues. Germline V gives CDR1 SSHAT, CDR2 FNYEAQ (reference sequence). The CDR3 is CASSLVKRETQYF. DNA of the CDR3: TGTGCTAGCAGCTTAGTAAAAAGGGAGACCCAGTACTTC.

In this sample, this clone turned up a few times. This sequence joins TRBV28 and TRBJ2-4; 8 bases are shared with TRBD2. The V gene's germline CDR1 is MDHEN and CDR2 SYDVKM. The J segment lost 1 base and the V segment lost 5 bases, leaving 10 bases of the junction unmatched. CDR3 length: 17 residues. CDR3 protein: CASSLGGAAGAKNIQYF. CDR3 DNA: TGTGCCAGCAGTCTCGGGGGGGCGGCTGGGGCCAAAAACATTCAGTACTTC.

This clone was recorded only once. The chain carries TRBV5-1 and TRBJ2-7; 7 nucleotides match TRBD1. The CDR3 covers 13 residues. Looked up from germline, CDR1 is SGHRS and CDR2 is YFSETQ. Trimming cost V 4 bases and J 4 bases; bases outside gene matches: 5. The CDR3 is CASSQLQGYEQYF. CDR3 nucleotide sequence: TGCGCCAGCAGCCAACTACAGGGGTACGAGCAGTACTTC.

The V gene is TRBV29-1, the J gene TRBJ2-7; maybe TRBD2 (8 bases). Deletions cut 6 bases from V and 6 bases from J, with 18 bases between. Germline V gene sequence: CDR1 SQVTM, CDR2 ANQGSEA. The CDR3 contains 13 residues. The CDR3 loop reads CSVQGLAGLEQYF. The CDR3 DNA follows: TGCAGCGTACAGGGGCTAGCGGGCCTCGAGCAGTACTTC.

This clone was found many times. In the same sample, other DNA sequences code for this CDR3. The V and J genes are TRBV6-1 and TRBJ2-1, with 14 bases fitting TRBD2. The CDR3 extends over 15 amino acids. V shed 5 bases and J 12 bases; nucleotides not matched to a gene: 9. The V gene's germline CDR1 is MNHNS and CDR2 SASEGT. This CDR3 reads CASSPPGTSGSPQFF. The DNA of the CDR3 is TGTGCCAGCAGTCCACCCGGGACTAGCGGGAGCCCGCAGTTCTTC.

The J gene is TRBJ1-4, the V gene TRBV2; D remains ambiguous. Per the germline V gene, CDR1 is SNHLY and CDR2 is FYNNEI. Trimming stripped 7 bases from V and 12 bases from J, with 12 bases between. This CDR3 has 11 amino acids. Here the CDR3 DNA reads TGTGCCAGCACCTACAGTCGAGAACTGTTTTTT. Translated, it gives CASTYSRELFF.

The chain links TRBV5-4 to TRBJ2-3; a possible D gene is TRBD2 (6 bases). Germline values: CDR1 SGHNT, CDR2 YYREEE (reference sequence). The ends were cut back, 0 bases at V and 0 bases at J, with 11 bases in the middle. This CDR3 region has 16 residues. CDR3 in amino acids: CASSLASAYSTDTQYF. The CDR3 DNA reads TGTGCCAGCAGCTTGGCTAGCGCCTACAGCACAGATACGCAGTATTTT.

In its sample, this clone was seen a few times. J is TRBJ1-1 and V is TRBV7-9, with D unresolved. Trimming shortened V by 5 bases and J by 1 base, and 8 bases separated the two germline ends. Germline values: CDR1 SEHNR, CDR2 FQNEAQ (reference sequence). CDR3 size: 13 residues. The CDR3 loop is CASSETSNTEAFF. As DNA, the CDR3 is TGTGCCAGCAGCGAAACATCGAACACTGAAGCTTTCTTT.

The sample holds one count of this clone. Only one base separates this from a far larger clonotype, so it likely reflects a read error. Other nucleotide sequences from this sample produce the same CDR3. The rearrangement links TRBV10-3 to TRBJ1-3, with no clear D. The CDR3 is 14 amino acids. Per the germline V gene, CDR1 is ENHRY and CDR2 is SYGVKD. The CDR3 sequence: CAISSPSSGNTIYF. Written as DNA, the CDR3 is TGTGCCATCAGCTCGCCCAGCTCTGGGAACACCATATATTTT.

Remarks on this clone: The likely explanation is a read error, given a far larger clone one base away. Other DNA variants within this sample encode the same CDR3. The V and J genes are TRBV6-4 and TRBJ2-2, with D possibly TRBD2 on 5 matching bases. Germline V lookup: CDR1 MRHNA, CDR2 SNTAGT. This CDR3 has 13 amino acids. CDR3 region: CASSDSSTGELFF. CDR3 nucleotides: TGTGCCAGCAGTGACTCGAGCACCGGGGAGCTGTTTTTC.

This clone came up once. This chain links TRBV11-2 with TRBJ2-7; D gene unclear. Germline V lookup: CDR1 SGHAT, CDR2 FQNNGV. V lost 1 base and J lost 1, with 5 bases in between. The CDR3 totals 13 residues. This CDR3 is CASSLAQSYEQYF. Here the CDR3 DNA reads TGTGCCAGCAGCTTAGCGCAATCCTACGAGCAGTACTTC.